This T cell receptor beta chain stems from a study of CXCR3-negative and CXCR3-positive naive CD8 T cells. UMI-labeled 5' RACE yielded the TRB cDNA libraries. Following a re-call of the 5' RACE reads, TCRdb has one entry per CDR3 protein and lacks DNA. With about 130,000 distinct CDR3 sequences in the sample, the ten largest clones hold approximately 0.29%. The CDR3 length is 11 residues. Germline V lookup: CDR1 MDHEN, CDR2 SYDVKM. Sorts performed in triplicate captured hundreds of thousands of cells each from every CD8+ T cell subset. The rearrangement joins TRBV28 to TRBJ2-7. Sequences were obtained from naive CXCR3- CD8+ T cells from blood. Regarding subset: CD45RO-CCR7+CD27+CD95- naive CD8+ T cells lacking CXCR3 (TNR3-). The sequence was obtained from a human donor in good health. Some clones in this sample may be carry-over from other donors' samples. The CDR3 sequence is CASSFGNEQYF.